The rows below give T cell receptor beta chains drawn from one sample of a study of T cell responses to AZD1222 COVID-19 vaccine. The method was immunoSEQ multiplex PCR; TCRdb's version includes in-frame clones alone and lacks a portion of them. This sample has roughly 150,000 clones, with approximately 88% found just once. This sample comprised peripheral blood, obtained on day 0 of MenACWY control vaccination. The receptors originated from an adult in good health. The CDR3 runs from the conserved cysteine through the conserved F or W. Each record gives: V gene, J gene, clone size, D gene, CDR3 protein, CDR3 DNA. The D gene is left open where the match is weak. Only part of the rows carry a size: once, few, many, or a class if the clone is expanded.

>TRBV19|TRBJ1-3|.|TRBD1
CASQDRGQGNTIYF
TGTGCCAGTCAAGACAGGGGGCAAGGAAACACCATATATTTT
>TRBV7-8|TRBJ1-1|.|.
CASSLARLGGAGEAFF
TGTGCCAGCAGCTTAGCTCGGCTGGGGGGGGCGGGTGAAGCTTTCTTT
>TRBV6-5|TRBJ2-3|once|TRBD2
CAGGRPGTDTQYF
TGTGCAGGCGGGAGGCCTGGCACAGATACGCAGTATTTT
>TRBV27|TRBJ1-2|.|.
CASRMVGGYGYTF
TGTGCCAGCAGGATGGTAGGGGGCTATGGCTACACCTTC
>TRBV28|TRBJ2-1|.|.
CASTSSGVPSSYNEQFF
TGTGCCAGCACCTCCTCGGGGGTTCCGAGCTCCTACAATGAGCAGTTCTTC
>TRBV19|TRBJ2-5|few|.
CASSLSSLGETQYF
TGTGCCAGTAGTTTAAGTTCGTTGGGAGAGACCCAGTACTTC
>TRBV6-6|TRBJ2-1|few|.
CASFRAPSYNEQFF
TGTGCCAGTTTCCGGGCCCCCTCCTACAATGAGCAGTTCTTC
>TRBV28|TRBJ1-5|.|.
CASSFLRDQPQHF
TGTGCCAGCAGTTTCCTGCGGGACCAGCCCCAGCATTTT
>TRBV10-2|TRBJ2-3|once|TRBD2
CASSGLAGVLLTDTQYF
TGCGCCAGCAGTGGACTAGCGGGGGTCCTTCTGACAGATACGCAGTATTTT
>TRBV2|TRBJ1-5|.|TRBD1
CASRGDRAGTQPQHF
TGTGCCAGCAGAGGAGACAGGGCCGGCACTCAGCCCCAGCATTTT
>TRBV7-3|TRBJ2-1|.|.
CASSIIGPGNNEQFF
TGTGCCAGCAGCATTATTGGCCCTGGGAACAATGAGCAGTTCTTC
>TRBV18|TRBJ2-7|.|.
CASSPPEAYEQYF
TGTGCCAGCTCACCTCCTGAAGCCTACGAGCAGTACTTC
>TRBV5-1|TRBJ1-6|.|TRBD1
CASSGDRRILHF
TGCGCCAGCAGCGGGGACAGACGGATCCTCCACTTT
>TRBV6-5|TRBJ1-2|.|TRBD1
CASSYIDRGNYGYTF
TGTGCCAGCAGTTACATCGACAGGGGGAACTATGGCTACACCTTC
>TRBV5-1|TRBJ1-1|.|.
CASSKDPNTEAFF
TGCGCCAGCAGCAAGGACCCGAACACTGAAGCTTTCTTT
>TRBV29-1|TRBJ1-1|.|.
CSVVYPARGTEAFF
TGCAGCGTTGTATACCCCGCCCGGGGCACTGAAGCTTTCTTT
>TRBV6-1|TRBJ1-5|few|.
CASSEYLGRRTSDQPQHF
TGTGCCAGCAGTGAATATTTGGGGCGTAGGACCTCCGATCAGCCCCAGCATTTT
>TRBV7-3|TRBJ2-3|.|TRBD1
CASSSDQGDTDTQYF
TGTGCCAGCAGCTCGGACCAGGGGGACACAGATACGCAGTATTTT
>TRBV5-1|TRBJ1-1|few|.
CASSLGQNLGSTEAFF
TGCGCCAGCAGCTTGGGTCAGAACCTAGGCAGCACTGAAGCTTTCTTT
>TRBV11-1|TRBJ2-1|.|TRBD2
CASSPGLAEYNEQFF
TGTGCCAGCAGCCCCGGACTAGCTGAATACAATGAGCAGTTCTTC
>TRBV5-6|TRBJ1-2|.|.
CASSPDRSGYTF
TGTGCCAGCAGCCCGGACAGATCTGGCTACACCTTC
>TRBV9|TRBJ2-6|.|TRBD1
CASSSRQGVNSGANVLTF
TGTGCCAGCAGCAGCCGACAGGGCGTTAACTCTGGGGCCAACGTCCTGACTTTC
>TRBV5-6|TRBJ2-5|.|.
CASSPGLTVQETQYF
TGTGCCAGCAGCCCCGGACTTACAGTACAAGAGACCCAGTACTTC
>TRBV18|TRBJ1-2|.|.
CASSRQASNYGYTF
TGTGCCAGCTCACGCCAGGCCTCCAACTATGGCTACACCTTC
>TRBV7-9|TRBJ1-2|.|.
CASSFPGTGYGYTF
TGTGCCAGCAGCTTTCCGGGAACCGGCTATGGCTACACCTTC
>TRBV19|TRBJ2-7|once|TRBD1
CASSPTGVYEQYF
TGTGCCAGTAGCCCGACAGGGGTGTACGAGCAGTACTTC
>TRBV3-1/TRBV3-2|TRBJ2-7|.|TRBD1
CASSQDDRGEQYF
TGTGCCAGCAGCCAAGATGACAGGGGCGAGCAGTACTTC
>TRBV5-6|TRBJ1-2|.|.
CASSLWGGLVGYTF
TGTGCCAGCAGCTTGTGGGGAGGGCTCGTTGGCTACACCTTC
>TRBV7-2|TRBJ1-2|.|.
CASSSGAYGYTF
TGTGCCAGCAGCTCTGGGGCCTATGGCTACACCTTC
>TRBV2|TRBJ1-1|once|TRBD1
CASMPGQGVSNTEAFF
TGTGCCAGCATGCCGGGACAGGGTGTTTCCAACACTGAAGCTTTCTTT
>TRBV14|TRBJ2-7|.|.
CASSPDSNNYEQYF
TGTGCCAGCAGCCCGGACAGTAATAACTACGAGCAGTACTTC
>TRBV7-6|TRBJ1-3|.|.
CASSLEQGPVNTIYF
TGTGCCAGCAGCTTAGAACAGGGTCCCGTAAACACCATATATTTT
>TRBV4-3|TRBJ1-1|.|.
CASSSQENTEAFF
TGCGCCAGCAGCTCGCAAGAGAACACTGAAGCTTTCTTT
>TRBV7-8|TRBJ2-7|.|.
CASSPMGGGDPNEQYF
TGTGCCAGCAGCCCAATGGGGGGCGGGGACCCCAACGAGCAGTACTTC
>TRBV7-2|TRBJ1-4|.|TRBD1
CASSLEGTGLRKEKLFF
TGTGCCAGCAGCTTAGAAGGGACAGGGCTGAGGAAGGAAAAACTGTTTTTT
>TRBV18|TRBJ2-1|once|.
CASSEPPDTGWGEQFF
TGTGCCAGCTCTGAACCCCCAGACACAGGATGGGGTGAGCAGTTCTTC
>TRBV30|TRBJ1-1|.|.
CAWSVLGGRDTEAFF
TGTGCCTGGAGTGTACTCGGGGGGAGGGACACTGAAGCTTTCTTT
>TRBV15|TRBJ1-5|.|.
CATSRDGDRYSNQPQHF
TGTGCCACCAGCAGAGATGGAGACAGGTATAGCAATCAGCCCCAGCATTTT
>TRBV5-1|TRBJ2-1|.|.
CASSLTGQGEQFF
TGCGCCAGCAGCTTGACAGGACAAGGGGAGCAGTTCTTC
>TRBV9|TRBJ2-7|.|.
CASSVGEGAYEQYF
TGTGCCAGCAGCGTTGGGGAGGGGGCCTACGAGCAGTACTTC
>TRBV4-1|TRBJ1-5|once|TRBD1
CASRPDRLNQPQHF
TGCGCCAGCAGGCCGGACAGGTTAAATCAGCCCCAGCATTTT
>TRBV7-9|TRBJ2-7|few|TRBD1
CASSQRDRGSYEQYF
TGTGCCAGCAGCCAACGGGACAGGGGTTCCTACGAGCAGTACTTC
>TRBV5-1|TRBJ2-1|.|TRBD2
CASSFPREPYNEQFF
TGCGCCAGCAGCTTTCCGCGGGAGCCCTACAATGAGCAGTTCTTC
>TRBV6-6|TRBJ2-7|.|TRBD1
CASGETGGRHEQYF
TGTGCCAGCGGCGAAACAGGGGGGCGACACGAGCAGTACTTC
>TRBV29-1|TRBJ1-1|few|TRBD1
CSVRTGLGIEAFF
TGCAGCGTGAGGACAGGGTTGGGGATTGAAGCTTTCTTT